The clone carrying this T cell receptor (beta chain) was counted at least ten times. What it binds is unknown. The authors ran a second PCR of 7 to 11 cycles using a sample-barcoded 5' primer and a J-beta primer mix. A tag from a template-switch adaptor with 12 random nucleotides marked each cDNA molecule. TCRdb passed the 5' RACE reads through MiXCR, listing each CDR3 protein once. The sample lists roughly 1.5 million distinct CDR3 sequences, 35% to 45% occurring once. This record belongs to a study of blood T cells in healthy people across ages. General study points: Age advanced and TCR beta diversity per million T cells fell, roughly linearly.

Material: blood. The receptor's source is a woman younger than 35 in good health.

The CDR3 nucleotides are TGTGCCAGCAGTCCCCTATCCTGGAAGCAGTTCTTC. Its translation: CASSPLSWKQFF. J is TRBJ2-1 and V is TRBV12-3 or TRBV12-4; D not resolved. V was pared by 5 bases and J by 11 bases, with 13 bases between. CDR3 length equals 12 residues.